This T cell receptor (beta chain) was obtained from a study of T cell repertoires in cytomegalovirus infection. The CDR3 is 16 residues long. After removal of 0 bases from V and 3 bases from J, the junction contained 6 bases not matched to a gene. Germline V gene data show CDR1 as MNHEY and CDR2 as SVGAGI. Whole-study findings and limits: Ex vivo responses were dominated by HLA-C-restricted CMV-specific TCR beta clonotypes.

TCRdb re-analysed the reads in MiXCR, keeping a single row per CDR3 protein. In the table there are roughly 990,000 distinct CDR3 sequences, around 32% of which are singletons. This clonotype was seen a handful of times. Antigen unknown. Specimen: cultured CD8+ T cells from PBMCs, collected from culture after CMV antigen stimulation. The V and J genes are TRBV6-5 and TRBJ1-2, with 8 bases fitting TRBD1. This clonotype was obtained from a human donor in good health (CMV status not recorded). Some clones in this sample may be carry-over from other donors' samples. In DNA, the CDR3 is TGTGCCAGCAGTTACTCGGGGCAGGGGGCGGACTATGGCTACACCTTC. Protein product: CASSYSGQGADYGYTF.